The 15 T cell receptor beta chains reported below all come from one sample, sequenced in a study of blood T cell repertoires in COVID-19. Profiling relied on immunoSEQ multiplex PCR, and the TCRdb table lists in-frame clones only, not all of them. The table records some 280,000 clones, about 82% of them present only once. The sequencing sample was made of peripheral blood. These receptors were obtained from a woman in her forties or fifties with active or convalescent COVID-19.

This clone was seen a handful of times. This chain links TRBV7-9 with TRBJ1-4, with TRBD1 as a possible D gene (6 bases). Germline values: CDR1 SEHNR, CDR2 FQNEAQ (reference sequence). The CDR3 is 15 residues long. Deletions cut 6 bases from V and 8 bases from J, with 19 bases between. CDR3 residues: CASSFLGTSEEKLFF. In DNA, the CDR3 is TGTGCCAGCAGTTTTCTGGGGACAAGCGAGGAAAAACTGTTTTTT.

The V and J genes are TRBV21-1 and TRBJ1-5. TRBV21-1 is a pseudogene locus. The CDR3 spans 16 residues. This CDR3 is CASSRGGLYSNQPQHF. The CDR3 DNA reads as TGTGCCAGCAGCAGGGGGGGGTTATATAGCAATCAGCCCCAGCATTTT.

The CDR3 bases are TGTGCCTGGGGAACAGGGGGAGGGACTGAAGCTTTCTTT. Amino acids: CAWGTGGGTEAFF. V and J are TRBV30 and TRBJ1-1, with TRBD1 matching 8 bases. Germline V gives CDR1 GTSNPN, CDR2 SVGIG (reference sequence). This CDR3 comprises 13 residues. J was trimmed by 5 bases and V by 5 bases; bases with no gene match: 7.

The rearrangement joins TRBV2 to TRBJ2-5; D is possibly TRBD2 (5 bases). This CDR3 region has 16 residues. Germline CDR1 is SNHLY and CDR2 is FYNNEI. V dropped 6 bases and J dropped 3 bases, with 20 bases sitting between them. CDR3 region: CASSLLTRAGEETQYF. The CDR3 DNA is TGTGCCAGCAGCCTACTGACGAGGGCCGGGGAAGAGACCCAGTACTTC.

This clone was seen only once. The chain carries TRBV7-9 and TRBJ1-2, with a possible D match to TRBD1 (6 bases). Germline assignment: CDR1 SEHNR and CDR2 FQNEAQ (reference sequence). Deletions cut 4 bases from V and 3 bases from J, with 18 bases between. There are 16 residues in the CDR3. DNA of the CDR3: TGTGCCAGCAGCTCCCGGGGCGGGGGGCATTACTATGGCTACACCTTC. It encodes CASSSRGGGHYYGYTF.

V and J are TRBV4-1 and TRBJ1-1, with 9 bases matching TRBD1. J lost 1 base, V lost 3 bases, and 12 bases had no gene match. The germline V gene encodes CDR1 MGHRA and CDR2 YSYEKL. There are 18 residues in the CDR3. CDR3 amino acids: CASSQYSTGGRKNTEAFF. The CDR3 coding sequence is TGCGCCAGCAGCCAGTACAGTACAGGGGGCCGAAAGAACACTGAAGCTTTCTTT.

This clone has only one observation. The gene calls are TRBV5-1 and TRBJ2-1; TRBD2 aligns across 16 bases. The germline CDR1 and CDR2 sequences are SGHRS and YFSETQ. This CDR3 is built from 16 residues. The junction had 6 bases not matched to a gene; V was cut back by 4 bases and J by 8 bases. The CDR3 is CASSPPGLAGGDEQFF. The CDR3 nucleotides are TGCGCCAGCAGCCCACCGGGACTAGCGGGAGGGGATGAGCAGTTCTTC.

The chain carries TRBV9 and TRBJ2-1, with 10 bases that match TRBD2. The V segment lost 4 bases and the J segment 10 bases; nucleotides outside the gene matches: 11. The CDR3 consists of 15 residues. Germline V gene data show CDR1 as SGDLS and CDR2 as YYNGEE. The CDR3 coding sequence is TGTGCCAGCAGCCTACAGCGGGAGGGCCTCGGGGAGCAGTTCTTC. Residues: CASSLQREGLGEQFF.

The chain couples TRBV14 to TRBJ1-2; TRBD1 matches at 7 bases. Trimming took 0 bases from V and 8 from J; bases not matched to a gene: 6. The CDR3 contains 14 residues. Germline CDR1 reads SGHDN; CDR2 reads FVKESK. The CDR3 nucleotides read TGTGCCAGCAGCCAAGACTGGACAGGCTCAGGCTACACCTTC. Translating gives CASSQDWTGSGYTF. The variable domain in full, completed from reference TRBV14 and TRBJ1-2, reads EAGVTQFPSHSVIEKGQTVTLRCDPISGHDNLYWYRRVMGKEIKFLLHFVKESKQDESGMPNNRFLAERTGGTYSTLKVQPAELEDSGVYFCASSQDWTGSGYTFGSGTRLTVV.

The chain uses TRBV30 and TRBJ2-7, with 12 bases matching TRBD2. This CDR3 has 14 residues. Germline CDR1 and CDR2: GTSNPN and SVGIG (reference sequence). Trimming took 4 bases from V and 10 from J; bases not matched to a gene: 11. CDR3 amino acids: CAWNPGLAGGPQYF. CDR3 in DNA: TGTGCCTGGAACCCGGGGCTAGCGGGAGGGCCCCAGTACTTC.

This chain uses TRBV6-5 with TRBJ2-3; D is uncertain. The CDR3 covers 14 residues. CDR1 MNHEY and CDR2 SVGAGI come from the germline V gene. V gave up 5 bases and J gave up 0 bases, with 9 bases separating them. The CDR3 protein is CASSRTTSTDTQYF. The CDR3 nucleotides are TGTGCCAGCAGTCGCACTACTAGCACAGATACGCAGTATTTT.

This sequence joins TRBV19 and TRBJ2-4, with 12 bases that match TRBD2. Losses at the gene ends were 4 bases for V and 6 bases for J; bases not matched to a gene: 13. This CDR3 region has 18 residues. Looked up from germline, CDR1 is LNHDA and CDR2 is SQIVND (reference sequence). Written as DNA, the CDR3 is TGTGCCAGTAGTAACCCCCCGCTAGCGGGAGGGCCCGGAAACATTCAGTACTTC. Its protein product is CASSNPPLAGGPGNIQYF.

The chain has TRBV20-1 and TRBJ2-1; 10 bases line up with TRBD2. The CDR3 has 14 residues. Germline V CDR1 and CDR2: DFQATT, SNEGSKA (reference sequence). The junction had 4 bases not matched to a gene; V was cut back by 3 bases and J by 5 bases. The CDR3 sequence: CSASGTSENNEQFF. CDR3 nucleotides: TGCAGTGCTAGTGGGACTAGCGAAAACAATGAGCAGTTCTTC.

The chain links TRBV5-4 to TRBJ1-4, with 7 bases aligning to TRBD1. The CDR3 consists of 14 residues. Germline V gene sequence: CDR1 SGHNT, CDR2 YYREEE (reference sequence). J was trimmed by 4 bases and V by 4 bases; bases with no gene match: 4. The CDR3 protein is CASSPGTDNEKLFF. As DNA, the CDR3 is TGTGCCAGCAGCCCCGGGACAGATAATGAAAAACTGTTTTTT.

V gene TRBV5-1 combines with J gene TRBJ1-2, with 7 bases aligning to TRBD1. Germline V gene lookup returns CDR1 SGHRS and CDR2 YFSETQ. The trim removed 4 bases at V and 5 bases at J, leaving 11 bases unmatched. This CDR3 spans 15 amino acids. CDR3 residues: CASSPETGVFYGYTF. Written as DNA, the CDR3 is TGCGCCAGCAGCCCGGAAACAGGGGTTTTTTATGGCTACACCTTC.